These 32 T cell receptor beta chains came from one sample sequenced in a study of Ad26.COV2.S vaccination and SARS-CoV-2 variants. Documented treatment: roughly 20 received Ad26.COV2.S at low or high dose, single or two shots; about 5 received placebo; per-sample allocation not given. Sampling was performed 63 days after the first vaccine or placebo injection. Generated by immunoSEQ multiplex PCR, the TCRdb table keeps only in-frame clones and is missing some. The sample contains 410,000 or so clones, 90% of which appear only once. The sample here was peripheral blood, taken in a trial of Ad26.COV2.S vaccine versus placebo. The receptors originated from a person between 18 and 65 years old who received the Ad26.COV2.S COVID-19 vaccine or a placebo.

The gene calls are TRBV29-1 and TRBJ2-5; tentatively, D is TRBD2 (6 bases). The CDR3 totals 14 residues. Germline V gene data show CDR1 as SQVTM and CDR2 as ANQGSEA. Trimming cost V 2 bases and J 4 bases, with 14 bases left between them. CDR3 amino acids: CSVERTLAVETQYF. CDR3 coding DNA: TGCAGCGTTGAACGCACTTTAGCGGTAGAGACCCAGTACTTC.

V is TRBV6-5 and J is TRBJ2-7; 10 nucleotides line up with TRBD1. The CDR3 covers 15 residues. The germline V gene has CDR1 MNHEY and CDR2 SVGAGI. V lost 3 bases to trimming and J lost 5 bases; unmatched junction nucleotides: 7. The CDR3 region has the DNA TGTGCCAGCAGTTATCGCCCGGGACAGGGGCACGAGCAGTACTTC. Protein: CASSYRPGQGHEQYF.

V is TRBV12-3 or TRBV12-4 and J is TRBJ2-3; D may correspond to TRBD1 or TRBD2 (5 bases each). The CDR3 sequence is 13 residues long. Trimming took off 6 bases at V and 3 bases at J, with 10 bases between the two ends. The CDR3 region is CASSPGQTDTQYF. The DNA for the CDR3 is TGTGCCAGCAGCCCGGGGCAAACAGATACGCAGTATTTT.

This clone was seen only once. The chain has TRBV6-2 or TRBV6-3 and TRBJ2-5; TRBD1 matches 10 bases. Unmatched junction bases numbered 8, after V lost 2 bases and J lost 5 bases. Germline V gene lookup returns CDR1 MNHEY and CDR2 SVGEGT. The CDR3 totals 16 residues. In DNA form, the CDR3 reads TGTGCCAGCAGTTACCGCCAGACAGGGGGCAGGGAGACCCAGTACTTC. Residues: CASSYRQTGGRETQYF.

This clone appeared once. V gene TRBV18 combines with J gene TRBJ1-4; D gene ambiguous. The CDR3 contains 13 residues. Trimming took off 2 bases at V and 0 bases at J, with 1 base between the two ends. CDR1 and CDR2 from the germline V gene are KGHSH and LQKENI. The CDR3 sequence: CASSPSTNEKLFF. CDR3 bases: TGTGCCAGCTCACCATCAACTAATGAAAAACTGTTTTTT.

The chain links TRBV13 to TRBJ2-5; TRBD1 is a possible D gene (6 bases). The CDR3 is 15 amino acids. Between the trimmed V and J ends, which lost 0 bases and 2 bases, there was a span of 10 bases. Per the germline V gene, CDR1 is PRHDT and CDR2 is FYEKMQ (reference sequence). CDR3 DNA sequence: TGTGCCAGCAGCTTAGGGACAGGTGCTCAAGAGACCCAGTACTTC. It translates to CASSLGTGAQETQYF.

This chain links TRBV29-1 with TRBJ2-1; the match to TRBD2 covers 7 bases. The CDR3 extends over 12 amino acids. Germline CDR1 and CDR2: SQVTM and ANQGSEA. V was pared by 3 bases and J by 8 bases, with 4 bases of the junction left unmatched. The CDR3 reads CSVEREFHEQFF. CDR3 nucleotides: TGCAGCGTTGAGCGGGAGTTTCATGAGCAGTTCTTC.

The gene calls are TRBV4-3 and TRBJ1-2, with 8 nucleotides matching TRBD1. Germline CDR1 is LGHNA and CDR2 is YSLEER. Trimming took 4 bases from V and 8 from J; bases not matched to a gene: 12. The CDR3 has 15 amino acids. CDR3: CASSPRRQGSMGYTF. The CDR3 region has the DNA TGCGCCAGCAGCCCAAGGAGACAGGGGAGTATGGGCTACACCTTC.

The J gene is TRBJ2-7, the V gene TRBV12-5; TRBD1 or TRBD2 may be the D gene (5 bases each). Germline V gene data show CDR1 as LGHNT and CDR2 as FRNRAP. This CDR3 is built from 16 residues. Trimming stripped 0 bases from V and 2 bases from J, with 14 bases between. CDR3 coding DNA: TGTGCTAGTGGTTTGGTACTAGGGGCTACACCCTACGAGCAGTACTTC. This translates into CASGLVLGATPYEQYF.

This clone has just a few counts. CDR3 region: CAVKGTSGGGSSYNEQFF. CDR3 sequence (DNA): TGTGCCGTTAAAGGGACTAGCGGGGGGGGTAGCTCCTACAATGAGCAGTTCTTC. This sequence joins TRBV7-8 and TRBJ2-1, with 16 bases identical to TRBD2. J was trimmed by 0 bases and V by 11 bases; bases with no gene match: 10. CDR1 is SGHVS and CDR2 is FQNEAQ in the germline V gene. The CDR3 consists of 18 residues.

The chain links TRBV11-2 to TRBJ1-1, with D hard to call. Germline V gene data show CDR1 as SGHAT and CDR2 as FQNNGV. There are 13 residues in the CDR3. Trimming stripped 5 bases from V and 5 bases from J, with 12 bases between. The CDR3 here is CASSQERVTEAFF. CDR3 nucleotides: TGTGCCAGCAGCCAAGAGCGGGTTACTGAAGCTTTCTTT.

The V call is TRBV10-3, the J call TRBJ1-3; 7 bases are a match to TRBD1. This CDR3 region has 14 residues. Germline CDR1 reads ENHRY; CDR2 reads SYGVKD. Trimming at V came to 11 bases and at J to 0 bases, leaving 7 bases not matched to a gene. CDR3 loop: CAFRGDSSGNTIYF. DNA of the CDR3: TGTGCCTTTCGGGGGGACAGCTCTGGAAACACCATATATTTT.

The rearrangement joins TRBV28 to TRBJ2-1; 7 bases match TRBD2. Trimming took 5 bases from V and 6 from J; bases not matched to a gene: 7. Per the germline V gene, CDR1 is MDHEN and CDR2 is SYDVKM. The CDR3 covers 14 residues. The CDR3 DNA is TGTGCCAGCAGTCGCAGGCTAGCGGCCAATGAGCAGTTCTTC. It is translated as CASSRRLAANEQFF.

The chain couples TRBV4-3 to TRBJ1-6; D is perhaps TRBD1 (6 bases). This CDR3 has 17 amino acids. The germline gives CDR1 LGHNA, CDR2 YSLEER. The ends were cut back, 1 base at V and 9 bases at J, with 19 bases in the middle. The chain's CDR3 is CASSQGVQGRMGSPLHF. For the CDR3, the DNA is TGCGCCAGCAGCCAAGGGGTTCAGGGGCGCATGGGTTCACCCCTCCACTTT.

This chain connects TRBV5-8 to TRBJ2-2; D might be TRBD1 (6 bases). The CDR3 is 15 residues long. Germline CDR1 is SGHTS and CDR2 is YDEGEE. V was clipped by 1 base and J by 3 bases, with 10 bases between them. CDR3 nucleotide sequence: TGTGCCAGCAGCTTGTGGCCAGGGGACACCGGGGAGCTGTTTTTT. It translates to CASSLWPGDTGELFF. Based on the CDR3 plus reference TRBV5-8 and TRBJ2-2, the full variable domain is EAGVTQSPTHLIKTRGQQATLRCSPISGHTSVYWYQQALGLGLQFLLWYDEGEERNRGNFPPRFSGRQFPNYSSELNVNALELEDSALYLCASSLWPGDTGELFFGEGSRLTVL.

This chain links TRBV7-2 with TRBJ1-2; D not resolved. V lost 5 bases and J 2 bases, leaving 9 bases between the germline ends. This CDR3 region has 13 residues. CDR1 and CDR2 from the germline V gene are SGHTA and FQGNSA. Here the CDR3 reads CASSSTANYGYTF. Written as DNA, the CDR3 is TGTGCCAGCAGCAGCACAGCAAACTATGGCTACACCTTC.

This clone was detected many times. This chain joins TRBV5-6 and TRBJ1-2; D unclear. Germline-derived CDR1 and CDR2 are SGHDT and YYEEEE. The length of the CDR3 is 14 residues. Trimming cost V 4 bases and J 4 bases, with 14 bases left between them. This chain's CDR3 is CASSGSSSLYGYTF. DNA for the CDR3: TGTGCCAGCAGCGGCTCGTCATCGCTCTATGGCTACACCTTC. Combining the CDR3 with reference TRBV5-6 and TRBJ1-2 gives the whole variable domain DAGVTQSPTHLIKTRGQQVTLRCSPKSGHDTVSWYQQALGQGPQFIFQYYEEEERQRGNFPDRFSGHQFPNYSSELNVNALLLGDSALYLCASSGSSSLYGYTFGSGTRLTVV.

The gene calls are TRBV27 and TRBJ1-4, with 7 bases fitting TRBD1. This CDR3 region has 14 residues. The V and J ends lost 8 bases and 2 bases, in that order; junction bases with no gene match: 5. Germline V gene sequence: CDR1 MNHEY, CDR2 SMNVEV (reference sequence). The CDR3 spells CASALQGTNEKLFF. DNA of the CDR3: TGTGCCAGCGCACTACAGGGGACTAATGAAAAACTGTTTTTT. Full variable domain (missing parts from reference TRBV27 and TRBJ1-4): EAQVTQNPRYLITVTGKKLTVTCSQNMNHEYMSWYRQDPGLGLRQIYYSMNVEVTDKGDVPEGYKVSRKEKRNFPLILESPSPNQTSLYFCASALQGTNEKLFFGSGTQLSVL.

The chain uses TRBV28 and TRBJ1-2, with a possible D match to TRBD1 (5 bases). The CDR3 is 13 residues long. Germline V gives CDR1 MDHEN, CDR2 SYDVKM. Trimming cost V 6 bases and J 2 bases, with 10 bases left between them. The CDR3: CASREDNNYGYTF. The CDR3 nucleotides are TGTGCCAGCAGAGAGGACAACAACTATGGCTACACCTTC.

The genes are TRBV24-1 and TRBJ1-2, with D possibly matching TRBD1 (5 bases). From germline, CDR1 is KGHDR and CDR2 SFDVKD. The length of the CDR3 is 13 residues. Trimming took 5 bases from V and 8 from J, leaving 14 bases between them. The CDR3 coding sequence is TGTGCCACCAGTGGTGCCTCGGGGGTAGGCTACACCTTC. Translated, it gives CATSGASGVGYTF.

This chain links TRBV5-6 with TRBJ2-1; D is undetermined. V was clipped by 0 bases and J by 4 bases, with 5 bases between them. Looked up from germline, CDR1 is SGHDT and CDR2 is YYEEEE. The length of the CDR3 is 13 residues. CDR3 protein: CASSLVVYNEQFF. Written as DNA, the CDR3 is TGTGCCAGCAGCTTGGTAGTATACAATGAGCAGTTCTTC.

As regards this clone: One end of the junction does not line up with germline, which may come from a read error. This rearrangement joins TRBV20-1 to TRBJ2-7; D remains ambiguous. Germline-derived CDR1 and CDR2 are DFQATT and SNEGSKA (reference sequence). This CDR3 contains 11 residues. The CDR3 loop reads CSVRATYEQYF. CDR3 sequence (DNA): TGCAGTGTTAGAGCGACCTACGAGCAGTACTTC.

This rearrangement joins TRBV5-4 to TRBJ2-7; D is perhaps TRBD1 (6 bases). V was pared by 1 base and J by 7 bases, with 15 bases between. Per the germline V gene, CDR1 is SGHNT and CDR2 is YYREEE (reference sequence). CDR3 length: 14 residues. CDR3 sequence (DNA): TGTGCCAGCAGCTTGCTGGGACAATCTGGAGAGCAGTACTTC. Amino acids: CASSLLGQSGEQYF. Full variable domain (outside the CDR3, taken from reference TRBV5-4 and TRBJ2-7): ETGVTQSPTHLIKTRGQQVTLRCSSQSGHNTVSWYQQALGQGPQFIFQYYREEENGRGNFPPRFSGLQFPNYSSELNVNALELDDSALYLCASSLLGQSGEQYFGPGTRLTVT.

This chain joins TRBV4-1 and TRBJ2-3, with 8 bases identical to TRBD1. The germline V gene has CDR1 MGHRA and CDR2 YSYEKL. The CDR3 has 14 residues. Trimming cost V 4 bases and J 4 bases; bases outside gene matches: 4. The CDR3 bases are TGCGCCAGCAGCCGGGACAGGTACGCAGATACGCAGTATTTT. Translating gives CASSRDRYADTQYF.

The rearrangement joins TRBV7-8 to TRBJ2-3; 9 bases are shared with TRBD2. Unmatched junction bases numbered 8, after V lost 5 bases and J lost 2 bases. CDR3 length equals 16 residues. Looked up from germline, CDR1 is SGHVS and CDR2 is FQNEAQ. As DNA, the CDR3 is TGTGCCAGCAGCCCGCTAGCGGGATCCTACACAGATACGCAGTATTTT. This sequence encodes CASSPLAGSYTDTQYF.

Remarks on this clone: Within the sample, other DNA sequences also encode this same CDR3. The chain recombines TRBV6-5 with TRBJ2-7; 10 nucleotides match TRBD1. The CDR3 totals 15 residues. CDR1 is MNHEY, CDR2 SVGAGI, per germline. J was trimmed by 4 bases and V by 5 bases; bases with no gene match: 8. The CDR3 protein is CASSRPGQGRYEQYF. CDR3 coding DNA: TGTGCCAGCAGTCGTCCGGGACAGGGGAGGTACGAGCAGTACTTC.

This clone was seen a single time. The chain's CDR3 is CATSLRGPDTQYF. The CDR3 nucleotides read TGTGCCACCAGTCTCAGGGGGCCAGATACGCAGTATTTT. J is TRBJ2-3 and V is TRBV24-1, with TRBD1 matching over 8 bases. J was trimmed by 4 bases and V by 6 bases; bases with no gene match: 2. CDR1 is KGHDR, CDR2 SFDVKD, per germline. This CDR3 is 13 amino acids long.

The genes are TRBV30 and TRBJ2-7; D unresolved. V lost 1 base, J lost 2 bases, and 9 bases lay in between. CDR3 length: 13 residues. CDR1 is GTSNPN and CDR2 is SVGIG in the germline V gene (reference sequence). The CDR3 DNA sequence: TGTGCCTGGAGTGCTATCGGAACCTACGAGCAGTACTTC. Translating gives CAWSAIGTYEQYF.

The rearrangement uses TRBV6-2 or TRBV6-3 and TRBJ2-7; tentatively, D is TRBD2 (6 bases). This CDR3 contains 17 residues. Per the germline V gene, CDR1 is MNHEY and CDR2 is SVGEGT. Trimming left V 2 bases short and J 2 bases short, with 19 bases between. CDR3 nucleotides: TGTGCCAGCAGTTACAACCAGCGAGGGCGGGATACCTACGAGCAGTACTTC. It specifies CASSYNQRGRDTYEQYF.

CDR3 protein: CASSPDRVRGNTIYF. CDR3 nucleotides: TGTGCCAGCAGCCCCGACAGGGTCCGTGGAAACACCATATATTTT. V usage is TRBV7-8 and J usage is TRBJ1-3; 7 bases align to TRBD1. After removal of 5 bases from V and 3 bases from J, the junction contained 7 bases not matched to a gene. CDR1 is SGHVS and CDR2 is FQNEAQ in the germline V gene. This CDR3 has 15 residues.

V and J are TRBV7-8 and TRBJ1-3; 11 bases agree with TRBD1. The V segment lost 5 bases and the J segment 4 bases; nucleotides outside the gene matches: 1. This CDR3 spans 14 amino acids. Germline V gene data show CDR1 as SGHVS and CDR2 as FQNEAQ. CDR3 nucleotide sequence: TGTGCCAGCAGCCGGGACAGGGGGGGAAACACCATATATTTT. Amino acids: CASSRDRGGNTIYF.

The chain combines TRBV30 with TRBJ2-3; no firm D call. CDR1 and CDR2 from the germline V gene are GTSNPN and SVGIG (reference sequence). Trimming shortened V by 4 bases and J by 4 bases, and 12 bases separated the two germline ends. This CDR3 has 13 amino acids. This CDR3 is CAWKLGSADTQYF. For the CDR3, the DNA is TGTGCCTGGAAACTGGGATCTGCAGATACGCAGTATTTT.